The 23 T cell receptor beta chains presented below share a single source sample, sequenced in a study of technical replicates of blood from a few donors. Profiling relied on immunoSEQ multiplex PCR, and the TCRdb table lists in-frame clones only, not all of them. This sample yields 55,000 to 60,000 clones, of which roughly 95% are seen a single time; 4.2% belongs to the top ten. The sequencing sample was made of PBMCs. These receptors were taken from a human donor in good health. Some clones in this sample may be carry-over from other donors' samples.

The CDR3 bases are TGCGCCAGCAGCATAGGGACTAGCGGCCCGAGCACAGATACGCAGTATTTT. Translated: CASSIGTSGPSTDTQYF. The chain employs TRBV5-1 and TRBJ2-3, with 11 bases matching TRBD2. This CDR3 spans 17 amino acids. V trimming: 4 bases; J trimming: 0 bases; junction bases outside the gene matches: 7. Germline V CDR1 and CDR2: SGHRS, YFSETQ.

This clone was seen only once. V is TRBV5-4 and J is TRBJ1-4; no firm D call. V gave up 3 bases and J gave up 11 bases, with 11 bases separating them. Germline loops: CDR1 SGHNT, CDR2 YYREEE (reference sequence). The CDR3 totals 12 residues. DNA for the CDR3: TGTGCCAGCAGCTCACCGTGGAGTAAACTGTTTTTT. It yields the protein CASSSPWSKLFF.

The V gene is TRBV12-5, the J gene TRBJ1-1; no reliable D call. The CDR3 has 15 amino acids. The V gene lost 0 bases and the J gene lost 1 base, with 9 bases spanning the gap. Germline V gene sequence: CDR1 LGHNT, CDR2 FRNRAP. The CDR3 DNA follows: TGTGCTAGTGGTTTGGTAGTCAGTGCGAACACTGAAGCTTTCTTT. Encoded protein: CASGLVVSANTEAFF.

The chain has TRBV7-2 and TRBJ1-3; D uncertain. The V gene lost 1 base and the J gene lost 10 bases, with 11 bases spanning the gap. This CDR3 spans 13 amino acids. Germline CDR1 SGHTA, CDR2 FQGNSA. CDR3 loop: CASSLGRGLTIYF. As DNA, the CDR3 is TGTGCCAGCAGCTTAGGTCGGGGTCTTACCATATATTTT.

A word on this clone: The junction and the germline gene differ at one end; a read error may be behind it. This chain links TRBV11-2 with TRBJ1-2; 11 bases align to TRBD1. The germline V gene has CDR1 SGHAT and CDR2 FQNNGV. This CDR3 contains 13 residues. The chain's CDR3 is CASSLDRTGGFTF. The CDR3 DNA reads TGTGCCAGCAGCTTAGACAGGACAGGGGGCTTCACCTTC.

V gene TRBV11-1 combines with J gene TRBJ1-1; 7 bases agree with TRBD1. Germline V CDR1 and CDR2: SGHAT, FQDESV (reference sequence). The CDR3 consists of 14 residues. Trimming cost V 5 bases and J 0 bases; bases outside gene matches: 3. The CDR3 loop reads CASSAGQMNTEAFF. As DNA, the CDR3 is TGTGCCAGCAGCGCGGGACAGATGAACACTGAAGCTTTCTTT.

V usage is TRBV4-3 and J usage is TRBJ2-2; D is uncertain. The V end lost 4 bases, the J end lost 2 bases, and 8 bases lay between the germline ends. Per germline, CDR1 LGHNA and CDR2 YSLEER. The CDR3 contains 14 residues. CDR3 loop: CASSPVGNTGELFF. The CDR3 coding sequence is TGCGCCAGCAGCCCGGTTGGTAACACCGGGGAGCTGTTTTTT.

The V and J genes are TRBV7-3 and TRBJ2-5; the match to TRBD2 covers 9 bases. This CDR3 has 15 residues. Per the germline V gene, CDR1 is SGHTA and CDR2 is FQGTGA. V was pared by 5 bases and J by 4 bases, with 8 bases of the junction left unmatched. CDR3 protein: CASSPGAGGPETQYF. CDR3 coding DNA: TGTGCCAGCAGCCCTGGAGCGGGAGGCCCAGAGACCCAGTACTTC.

In DNA form, the CDR3 reads TGTGCCAGCAGTCCCTCCCGCGGGGAGCTGTTTTTT. This gives the protein CASSPSRGELFF. The genes are TRBV6-6 and TRBJ2-2; D is uncertain. The ends were cut back, 5 bases at V and 7 bases at J, with 8 bases in the middle. CDR3 length equals 12 residues. Germline loops: CDR1 MNHNY, CDR2 SVGAGI (reference sequence).

The rearrangement uses TRBV7-8 and TRBJ2-7; 11 bases agree with TRBD2. The CDR3 runs to 16 residues. Trimming removed 5 bases from V and 2 bases from J; junction bases left unmatched: 8. Germline loops: CDR1 SGHVS, CDR2 FQNEAQ. The CDR3 coding sequence is TGTGCCAGCAGCCAGGCGGGGACTAGCGGAACCTACGAGCAGTACTTC. This sequence encodes CASSQAGTSGTYEQYF.

V usage is TRBV6-1 and J usage is TRBJ1-2; tentatively, D is TRBD1 (6 bases). Germline CDR1 MNHNS, CDR2 SASEGT. Trimming stripped 3 bases from V and 7 bases from J, with 9 bases between. This CDR3 has 12 residues. The CDR3 sequence is CASSDQGTGYTF. The CDR3 bases are TGTGCCAGCAGTGATCAGGGGACTGGCTACACCTTC.

CDR3 in DNA: TGTGCCAGCAGCCCAGCGGGGGAGACCCAGTACTTC. Its translation is CASSPAGETQYF. The chain employs TRBV7-8 and TRBJ2-5; 7 nucleotides match TRBD2. CDR3 size: 12 residues. Germline V gives CDR1 SGHVS, CDR2 FQNEAQ. Trimming at V came to 5 bases and at J to 5 bases, leaving 2 bases not matched to a gene.

V is TRBV6-6 and J is TRBJ1-1; 7 bases are a match to TRBD1. Germline CDR1 reads MNHNY; CDR2 reads SVGAGI (reference sequence). The length of the CDR3 is 13 residues. Trimming cost V 7 bases and J 1 base; bases outside gene matches: 3. The CDR3 here is CASNRQGNTEAFF. The CDR3 coding sequence is TGTGCCAGCAATCGACAGGGGAACACTGAAGCTTTCTTT.

The chain recombines TRBV2 with TRBJ1-6; tentatively, D is TRBD1 (5 bases). The CDR3 covers 13 residues. The ends were cut back, 7 bases at V and 5 bases at J, with 9 bases in the middle. CDR1 is SNHLY, CDR2 FYNNEI, per germline. Here the CDR3 DNA reads TGTGCCAGCAACGGCAGGGATAATTCACCCCTCCACTTT. Translating it yields CASNGRDNSPLHF. Full variable domain (outside the CDR3, taken from reference TRBV2 and TRBJ1-6): EPEVTQTPSHQVTQMGQEVILRCVPISNHLYFYWYRQILGQKVEFLVSFYNNEISEKSEIFDDQFSVERPDGSNFTLKIRSTKLEDSAMYFCASNGRDNSPLHFGNGTRLTVT.

The chain couples TRBV18 to TRBJ2-3; D gene uncertain. The CDR3 spans 16 residues. Germline CDR1 is KGHSH and CDR2 is LQKENI. V shed 2 bases and J shed 3 bases, with 15 bases lying between them. The CDR3 DNA sequence: TGTGCCAGCTCACCAGTTGTCAGGCCTGGGACAGATACGCAGTATTTT. This gives the protein CASSPVVRPGTDTQYF.

V gene TRBV4-3 combines with J gene TRBJ2-3, with TRBD2 identical over 14 bases. Trimming removed 4 bases from V and 4 bases from J; junction bases left unmatched: 4. There are 16 residues in the CDR3. CDR1 is LGHNA and CDR2 is YSLEER in the germline V gene. DNA for the CDR3: TGCGCCAGCAGCCGGGGGACTAGCGGGAGTGCAGATACGCAGTATTTT. Its protein product is CASSRGTSGSADTQYF.

This chain connects TRBV7-2 to TRBJ1-1; D unresolved. Germline V lookup: CDR1 SGHTA, CDR2 FQGNSA. The CDR3 has 13 amino acids. Trimming removed 1 base at V and 7 bases at J, with 10 bases between. The CDR3 region is CASSLGRAVEAFF. The CDR3 bases are TGTGCCAGCAGCTTAGGGAGGGCGGTTGAAGCTTTCTTT.

CDR3 in amino acids: CASSIPGGARGTEAFF. The CDR3 DNA is TGTGCCAGCAGCATCCCAGGGGGCGCTCGGGGGACTGAAGCTTTCTTT. This chain uses TRBV7-2 with TRBJ1-1; 8 bases fit TRBD1. The CDR3 covers 16 residues. The V and J ends lost 5 bases and 5 bases, in that order; junction bases with no gene match: 13. CDR1 and CDR2 (germline): SGHTA, FQGNSA.

Turning to this clone: This sample includes further DNA sequences coding for the same CDR3. The CDR3 DNA reads TGTGCCAGCAGTTTACGCGGGAGCGGCTACGAGCAGTACTTC. Protein: CASSLRGSGYEQYF. The genes are TRBV27 and TRBJ2-7; 7 bases are a match to TRBD2. The germline gives CDR1 MNHEY, CDR2 SMNVEV (reference sequence). Trimming at V came to 2 bases and at J to 3 bases, leaving 4 bases not matched to a gene. The CDR3 loop spans 14 amino acids.

This chain joins TRBV11-3 and TRBJ2-7; a weak D match, TRBD1 (5 bases). Deletions cut 6 bases from V and 5 bases from J, with 14 bases between. This CDR3 region has 13 residues. In germline, CDR1 is SGHNT, CDR2 YENEEA. The CDR3 DNA reads TGTGCCAGCAGTCAATCTCAGGGTCACGAGCAGTACTTC. Protein sequence: CASSQSQGHEQYF. Full variable domain (rest looked up from reference TRBV11-3 and TRBJ2-7): EAGVVQSPRYKIIEKKQPVAFWCNPISGHNTLYWYLQNLGQGPELLIRYENEEAVDDSQLPKDRFSAERLKGVDSTLKIQPAELGDSAVYLCASSQSQGHEQYFGPGTRLTVT.

This clone was seen more than once but under ten times. The rearrangement uses TRBV29-1 and TRBJ2-5; D is unresolved. CDR3 length: 14 residues. From germline, CDR1 is SQVTM and CDR2 ANQGSEA. V was trimmed by 0 bases and J by 4 bases, leaving 12 bases between them. DNA of the CDR3: TGCAGCGTTGAAGACTCTCCGGTTAGAGAGACCCAGTACTTC. This codes for CSVEDSPVRETQYF. The variable domain in full, completed from reference TRBV29-1 and TRBJ2-5, reads SAVISQKPSRDICQRGTSLTIQCQVDSQVTMMFWYRQQPGQSLTLIATANQGSEATYESGFVIDKFPISRPNLTFSTLTVSNMSPEDSSIYLCSVEDSPVRETQYFGPGTRLLVL.

V is TRBV9 and J is TRBJ2-1, with 11 bases fitting TRBD2. The CDR3 covers 17 residues. Trimming cost V 3 bases and J 2 bases; bases outside gene matches: 7. Germline V gene lookup returns CDR1 SGDLS and CDR2 YYNGEE. The CDR3 region is CASSAKLAGVPYNEQFF. In DNA, the CDR3 is TGTGCCAGCAGCGCGAAACTAGCGGGAGTTCCCTACAATGAGCAGTTCTTC.

Points on this clone: At one end, the junction sequence differs from germline, possibly due to a read error. The rearrangement joins TRBV7-2 to TRBJ2-5; 9 nucleotides line up with TRBD1. Germline CDR1 and CDR2: SGHTA and FQGNSA. CDR3 length equals 16 residues. DNA for the CDR3: TGTGCCAGCAGCGCACTGACCCGGGACAGGGACATTGGGGAACACTTC. Translating it yields CASSALTRDRDIGEHF.